This TCR beta chain was profiled in a study of blood T cells in healthy people across ages (dated by TCRdb to about 2015). Context from the whole study: In model experiments, template switching captured about one uniquely barcoded TCR beta cDNA molecule for every two T cells. To track age-related changes in TCR beta repertoire diversity, the study relied on deep sequencing normalized with unique cDNA molecular identifiers. The donors were divided into four age groups: young (average around 17 years), middle-aged (about 40), aged (approximately 59) and long-lived (about 79). Donors of different ages were randomly distributed across sequencing lanes to avoid experimental bias. For two donors (one aged 18 to 30 and one aged 80 or older), the study analyzed two additional independent replicas of 1 million unique cDNA reads from the same blood draw.

Donors were a few dozen systemically healthy Caucasian individuals from Russia aged about 6 to 100 years. Each donor gave approximately 10 milliliters of peripheral blood, collected into EDTA-treated Vacutainer tubes. Ficoll-Paque density-gradient centrifugation was used to isolate PBMCs, with at least 7 million per sample. Total RNA was extracted from PBMCs with Trizol reagent, with at least 5 micrograms obtained per sample. For every donor, an aliquot of PBMCs went through flow cytometry to measure the percentages of naive CD45RAhigh/CD27high T cells. The library was obtained by 5' RACE. Sequencing instrument: Illumina HiSeq 2500. A second about 7 to 12 cycle PCR used a sample-barcoded 5' primer and a J-beta primer mix. A unique molecular identifier was introduced onto each TCR beta cDNA molecule by a template-switch 5' adaptor carrying 12 random nucleotides. Each sample yielded at least 2.5 million CDR3-containing paired-end reads. All of the RNA was converted into first-strand cDNA using the Mint cDNA synthesis kit, with a TRBC-specific oligonucleotide serving as the primer. All cDNA was treated with uracil-DNA glycosylase and then went through a first 18-cycle PCR with the universal primers M1SS and BC2_uni_R. The authors' analysis ran thus. Normalization of each sample was performed by random selection of 1 million high-quality reads, each carrying a distinct molecular identifier. Reads with shared molecular identifiers were discarded instead of being binned into consensus sequences. MiTCR, with a Q25 quality threshold and the strictest error-elimination algorithm, was used for CDR3 identification, clonotype clustering and error correction. A nonparametric unseen species model using Euler transformation provided a lower-bound estimate of total TCR beta diversity. The raw public reads went through TCRdb reprocessing: fastp at Q25, MiXCR clone calling, in-frame beta chains kept. For every CDR3 protein sequence, its rows merge into one entry that carries the most common genes and DNA. The V and J calls shown here were made by TCRdb, not taken from the authors' results. The table for this sample lists more than 800,000 distinct CDR3 sequences; about 30% of them were counted only once. The ten largest clonotypes hold around a sixth of the sample.

The full study reports these points: Compared with the aged group, the long-lived group had more naive CD4+ T cells, fewer expanded clones and increased TCR diversity, a pattern suggesting age selection. Bulk unsorted PBMC profiling prevented conclusive comparison of naive and antigen-experienced compartments. Observed TCR beta diversity correlated strongly with the percentage of naive T cells measured by flow cytometry. As age increased, observed TCR beta diversity per million T cells dropped in a roughly linear way, and a significant reduction was already evident by age roughly 40. Estimates of total diversity based on one million sequenced T cells were regarded as lower bounds and as underestimates. Because donor CMV infection status was unknown, age-related changes in expanded clonotypes were potentially confounded.

This clonotype was observed many times. Its antigen is currently not known. Base-call qualities are not available, and no considerably larger clone is one nucleotide away. After removal of 3 bases from V and 0 bases from J, the junction retains 15 bases not matched to a gene. Its CDR3 holds 20 amino acids, cysteine through phenylalanine. Just CDR3 DNA is preserved here, 60 bases in frame from base 1. CDR1 and CDR2, per the germline V gene, are SGHAT and FQNNGV. This receptor was obtained from an elderly woman in good health. Recombination joined TRBV11-2 with TRBJ2-4, with 9 central nucleotides matching TRBD2. The source material was blood. The DNA sequence is as follows: TGTGCCAGCAGCTTCCCCACTAGCGGGTTCACCTATTCAGCCAAAAACATTCAGTACTTC. Translation gives CASSFPTSGFTYSAKNIQYF.